The 13 T cell receptor beta chains in this list originate from one sample, sequenced in a study of T cell responses to AZD1222 COVID-19 vaccine. The table came from immunoSEQ multiplex PCR; TCRdb's copy has only in-frame clones and leaves some out. The sample carries over 110,000 clones, 92% recorded once. This specimen consisted of peripheral blood, obtained on day 0 of AZD1222 vaccination. Every receptor here comes from an adult in good health.

Many counts were recorded for this clone. The V gene is TRBV7-8, the J gene TRBJ1-1, with D hard to call. With 0 bases removed from V and 2 bases from J, the gap between germline ends came to 7 bases. The CDR3 length is 14 residues. Germline V gene lookup returns CDR1 SGHVS and CDR2 FQNEAQ. In DNA form, the CDR3 reads TGTGCCAGCAGCTTAGCCGGCCGAAACACTGAAGCTTTCTTT. Translation gives CASSLAGRNTEAFF.

V and J are TRBV7-5 and TRBJ1-3. TRBV7-5 is a pseudogene segment. The CDR3 loop spans 17 amino acids. The CDR3 bases are TGTGTCAGAAGCCCCCGCGGGCTCCCCTTCTCTGGAAACACCATATATTTT. Translation: CVRSPRGLPFSGNTIYF.

The rearrangement links TRBV28 to TRBJ2-1; 15 positions match TRBD2. V was clipped by 7 bases and J by 3 bases; unmatched bases: 10. Germline V gene data show CDR1 as MDHEN and CDR2 as SYDVKM. The CDR3 extends over 18 amino acids. The CDR3 is CASKSGTSGRWNYNEQFF. The CDR3 DNA reads TGTGCCAGCAAATCCGGGACTAGCGGGAGGTGGAACTACAATGAGCAGTTCTTC.

The chain links TRBV27 to TRBJ2-1; 11 bases line up with TRBD2. Germline CDR1 MNHEY, CDR2 SMNVEV (reference sequence). The CDR3 spans 15 residues. Trimming cost V 6 bases and J 3 bases; bases outside gene matches: 4. The CDR3 sequence: CASSLGLAVYNEQFF. For the CDR3, the DNA is TGTGCCAGCAGCTTGGGACTAGCGGTCTACAATGAGCAGTTCTTC.

The V and J genes are TRBV19 and TRBJ1-1, with TRBD1 matching over 12 bases. CDR3 length: 14 amino acids. CDR1 and CDR2 from the germline V gene are LNHDA and SQIVND (reference sequence). The trim removed 11 bases at V and 3 bases at J, leaving 7 bases unmatched. The CDR3 nucleotides are TGTGCCGTAGGGGACAGGGGGCCGGACACTGAAGCTTTCTTT. Its translation: CAVGDRGPDTEAFF.

The chain recombines TRBV5-6 with TRBJ2-7; D is ambiguous. The CDR3 runs 14 residues. Germline CDR1 reads SGHDT; CDR2 reads YYEEEE. Trimming left V 1 base short and J 3 bases short, with 11 bases between. This CDR3 is CASSLLVRGYEQYF. In nucleotides, the CDR3 is TGTGCCAGCAGCTTGCTAGTGAGAGGCTACGAGCAGTACTTC.

The J gene is TRBJ1-1, the V gene TRBV7-2, with TRBD1 as a possible D gene (5 bases). Trimming took 2 bases from V and 3 from J, leaving 10 bases between them. CDR1 and CDR2 (germline): SGHTA, FQGNSA. The CDR3 length is 14 residues. This CDR3 reads CASSLRGRDTEAFF. The CDR3, as DNA: TGTGCCAGCAGCTTAAGGGGACGGGACACTGAAGCTTTCTTT.

The chain employs TRBV2 and TRBJ1-5, with D possibly TRBD1 on 5 matching bases. Germline V lookup: CDR1 SNHLY, CDR2 FYNNEI. Trimming took off 8 bases at V and 6 bases at J, with 17 bases between the two ends. This CDR3 region has 14 residues. CDR3 sequence reads: CASRGRGAGQPQHF. The CDR3, as DNA: TGTGCCAGCCGGGGTCGAGGGGCTGGTCAGCCCCAGCATTTT.

This chain links TRBV5-1 with TRBJ2-2; 12 bases align to TRBD2. The CDR3 totals 18 residues. After removal of 0 bases from V and 0 bases from J, the junction contained 3 bases not matched to a gene. The germline V gene encodes CDR1 SGHRS and CDR2 YFSETQ. The CDR3 protein is CASSLGLAGAANTGELFF. CDR3 nucleotides: TGCGCCAGCAGCTTGGGACTAGCGGGAGCCGCGAACACCGGGGAGCTGTTTTTT.

This rearrangement joins TRBV28 to TRBJ1-2; D remains unclear. V dropped 10 bases and J dropped 7 bases, with 19 bases sitting between them. CDR1 and CDR2 (germline): MDHEN, SYDVKM. The CDR3 runs to 13 residues. DNA for the CDR3: TGTGCCATCCCGACCGGAGAGAGGGCTGGCTACACCTTC. Translated: CAIPTGERAGYTF.

The gene calls are TRBV30 and TRBJ2-1, with D perhaps matching TRBD2 (6 bases). Trimming pared 4 bases from V and 8 bases from J, leaving 12 bases between. The CDR3 spans 12 residues. CDR1 is GTSNPN and CDR2 is SVGIG in the germline V gene (reference sequence). The CDR3 coding sequence is TGTGCCTGGATGAAAACTAGCTATGAGCAGTTCTTC. Translated: CAWMKTSYEQFF.

The rearrangement joins TRBV5-4 to TRBJ1-3; D ambiguous. Germline V lookup: CDR1 SGHNT, CDR2 YYREEE (reference sequence). Trimming pared 0 bases from V and 0 bases from J, leaving 13 bases between. The CDR3 spans 17 residues. The DNA of the CDR3 is TGTGCCAGCAGCTTGGGACTGGGCGCGAACTCTGGAAACACCATATATTTT. Amino acids: CASSLGLGANSGNTIYF.

The rearrangement links TRBV10-3 to TRBJ1-5; tentative D call: TRBD1 (5 bases). The germline V and J ends were trimmed by 0 bases and 7 bases, with 16 bases remaining between them. Looked up from germline, CDR1 is ENHRY and CDR2 is SYGVKD. The CDR3 has 16 amino acids. This CDR3 is CAISESMAQGGQPQHF. In nucleotides, the CDR3 is TGTGCCATCAGTGAGTCGATGGCGCAGGGTGGGCAGCCCCAGCATTTT.